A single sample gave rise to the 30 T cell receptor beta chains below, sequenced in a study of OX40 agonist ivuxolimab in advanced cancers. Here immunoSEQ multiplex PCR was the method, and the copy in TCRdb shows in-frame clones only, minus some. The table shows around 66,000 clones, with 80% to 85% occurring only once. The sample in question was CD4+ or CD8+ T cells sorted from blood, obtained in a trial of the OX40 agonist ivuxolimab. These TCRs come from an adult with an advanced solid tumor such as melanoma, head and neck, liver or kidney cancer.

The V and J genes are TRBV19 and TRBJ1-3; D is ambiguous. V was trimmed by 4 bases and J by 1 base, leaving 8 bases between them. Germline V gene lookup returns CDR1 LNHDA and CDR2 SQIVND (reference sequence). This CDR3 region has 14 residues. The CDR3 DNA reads TGTGCCAGTAGTAAGGCGAGTTCTGGAAACACCATATATTTT. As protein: CASSKASSGNTIYF.

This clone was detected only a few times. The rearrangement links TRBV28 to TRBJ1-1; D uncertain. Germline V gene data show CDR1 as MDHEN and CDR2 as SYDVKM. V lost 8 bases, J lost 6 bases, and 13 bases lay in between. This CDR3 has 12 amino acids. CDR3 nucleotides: TGTGCCAGCCTTAGGGTAATCTCTGAAGCTTTCTTT. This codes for CASLRVISEAFF. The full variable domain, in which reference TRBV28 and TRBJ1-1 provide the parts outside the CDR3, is DVKVTQSSRYLVKRTGEKVFLECVQDMDHENMFWYRQDPGLGLRLIYFSYDVKMKEKGDIPEGYSVSREKKERFSLILESASTNQTSMYLCASLRVISEAFFGQGTRLTVV.

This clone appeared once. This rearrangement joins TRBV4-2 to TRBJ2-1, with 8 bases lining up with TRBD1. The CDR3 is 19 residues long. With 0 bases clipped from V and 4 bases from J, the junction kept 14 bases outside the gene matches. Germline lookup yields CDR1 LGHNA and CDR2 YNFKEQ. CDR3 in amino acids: CASSQDSDRADGRYNEQFF. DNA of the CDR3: TGTGCCAGCAGCCAAGACTCGGACAGGGCCGATGGGAGGTACAATGAGCAGTTCTTC.

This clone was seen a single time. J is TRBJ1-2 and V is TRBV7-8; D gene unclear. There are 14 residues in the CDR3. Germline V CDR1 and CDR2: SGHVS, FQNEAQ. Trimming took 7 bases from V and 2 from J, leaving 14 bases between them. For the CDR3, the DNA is TGTGCCAGCACCCCCAACCGACAAAACTATGGCTACACCTTC. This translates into CASTPNRQNYGYTF.

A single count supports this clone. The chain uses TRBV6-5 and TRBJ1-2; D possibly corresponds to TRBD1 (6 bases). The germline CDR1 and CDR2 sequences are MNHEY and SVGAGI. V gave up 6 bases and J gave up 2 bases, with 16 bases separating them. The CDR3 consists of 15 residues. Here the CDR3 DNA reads TGTGCCAGCAGACCAGGGGCGGTTTGGAACTATGGCTACACCTTC. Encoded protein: CASRPGAVWNYGYTF.

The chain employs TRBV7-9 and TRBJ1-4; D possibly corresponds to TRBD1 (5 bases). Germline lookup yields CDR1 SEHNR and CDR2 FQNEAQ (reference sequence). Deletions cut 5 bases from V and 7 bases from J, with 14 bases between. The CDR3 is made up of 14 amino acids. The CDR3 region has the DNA TGTGCCAGCAGCCCAGGACATGTGAGTGAAAAACTGTTTTTT. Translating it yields CASSPGHVSEKLFF. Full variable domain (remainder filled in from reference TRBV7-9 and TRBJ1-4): DTGVSQNPRHKITKRGQNVTFRCDPISEHNRLYWYRQTLGQGPEFLTYFQNEAQLEKSRLLSDRFSAERPKGSFSTLEIQRTEQGDSAMYLCASSPGHVSEKLFFGSGTQLSVL.

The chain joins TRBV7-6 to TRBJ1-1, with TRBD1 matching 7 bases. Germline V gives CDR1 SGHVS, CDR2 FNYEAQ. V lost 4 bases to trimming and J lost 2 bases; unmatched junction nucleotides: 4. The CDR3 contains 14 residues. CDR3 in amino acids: CASSYDRVNTEAFF. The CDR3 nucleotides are TGTGCCAGCAGCTACGACAGGGTTAACACTGAAGCTTTCTTT.

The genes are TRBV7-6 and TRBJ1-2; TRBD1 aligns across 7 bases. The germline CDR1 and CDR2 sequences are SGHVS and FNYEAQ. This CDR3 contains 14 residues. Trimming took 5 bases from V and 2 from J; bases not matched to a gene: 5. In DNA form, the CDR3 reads TGTGCCAGCAGCCTCGACAGGGTCAACTATGGCTACACCTTC. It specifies CASSLDRVNYGYTF.

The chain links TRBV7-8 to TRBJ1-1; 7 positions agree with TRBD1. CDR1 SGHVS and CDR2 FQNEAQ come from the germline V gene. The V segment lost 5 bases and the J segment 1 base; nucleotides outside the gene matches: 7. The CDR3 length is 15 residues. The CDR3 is CASSTRQGTNTEAFF. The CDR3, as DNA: TGTGCCAGCAGCACCCGACAGGGAACGAACACTGAAGCTTTCTTT.

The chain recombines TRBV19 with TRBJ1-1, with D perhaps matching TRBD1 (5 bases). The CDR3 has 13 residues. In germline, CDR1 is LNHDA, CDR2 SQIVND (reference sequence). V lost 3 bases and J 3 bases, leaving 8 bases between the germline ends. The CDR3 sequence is CASSMGGDTEAFF. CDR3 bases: TGTGCCAGTAGTATGGGGGGGGACACTGAAGCTTTCTTT. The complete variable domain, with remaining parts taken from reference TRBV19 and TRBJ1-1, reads DGGITQSPKYLFRKEGQNVTLSCEQNLNHDAMYWYRQDPGQGLRLIYYSQIVNDFQKGDIAEGYSVSREKKESFPLTVTSAQKNPTAFYLCASSMGGDTEAFFGQGTRLTVV.

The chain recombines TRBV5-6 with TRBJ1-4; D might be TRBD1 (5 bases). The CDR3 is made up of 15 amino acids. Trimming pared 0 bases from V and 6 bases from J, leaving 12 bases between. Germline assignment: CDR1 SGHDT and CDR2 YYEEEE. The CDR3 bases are TGTGCCAGCAGCTTGGTCGGGGGTTGGGATGAAAAACTGTTTTTT. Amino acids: CASSLVGGWDEKLFF.

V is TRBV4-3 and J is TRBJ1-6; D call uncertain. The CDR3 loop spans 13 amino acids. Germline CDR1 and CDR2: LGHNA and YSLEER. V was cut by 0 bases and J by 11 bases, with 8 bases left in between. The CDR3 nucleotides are TGCGCCAGCAGCCAAGATCCACTAGCACCCCTCCACTTT. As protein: CASSQDPLAPLHF.

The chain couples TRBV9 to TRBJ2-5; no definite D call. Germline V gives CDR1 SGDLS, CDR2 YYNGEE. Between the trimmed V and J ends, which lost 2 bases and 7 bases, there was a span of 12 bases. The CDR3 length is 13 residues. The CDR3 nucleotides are TGTGCCAGCAGCGTGTCTTGGATTGGGACCCAGTACTTC. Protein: CASSVSWIGTQYF.

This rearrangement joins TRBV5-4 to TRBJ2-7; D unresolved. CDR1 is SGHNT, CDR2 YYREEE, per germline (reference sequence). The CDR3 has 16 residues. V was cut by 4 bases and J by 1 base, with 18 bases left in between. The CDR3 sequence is CASSRAGTHTSYEQYF. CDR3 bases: TGTGCCAGCAGCCGGGCAGGCACGCACACTTCCTACGAGCAGTACTTC. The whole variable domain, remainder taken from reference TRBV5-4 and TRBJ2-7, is ETGVTQSPTHLIKTRGQQVTLRCSSQSGHNTVSWYQQALGQGPQFIFQYYREEENGRGNFPPRFSGLQFPNYSSELNVNALELDDSALYLCASSRAGTHTSYEQYFGPGTRLTVT.

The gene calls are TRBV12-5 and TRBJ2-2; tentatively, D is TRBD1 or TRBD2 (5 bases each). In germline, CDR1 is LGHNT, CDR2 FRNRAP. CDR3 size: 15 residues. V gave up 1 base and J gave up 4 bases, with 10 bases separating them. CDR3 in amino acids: CASGLGLGTTGELFF. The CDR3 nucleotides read TGTGCTAGTGGTTTGGGGCTCGGGACCACCGGGGAGCTGTTTTTT.

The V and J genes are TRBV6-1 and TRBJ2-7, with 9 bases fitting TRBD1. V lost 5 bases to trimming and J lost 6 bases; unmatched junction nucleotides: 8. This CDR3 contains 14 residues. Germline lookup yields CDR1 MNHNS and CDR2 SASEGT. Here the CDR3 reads CASSSRQGVGEQYF. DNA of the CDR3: TGTGCCAGCAGTTCGAGACAGGGGGTCGGCGAGCAGTACTTC.

In nucleotides, the CDR3 is TGCGCCAGCAGTGAGTCATGGTGGTACTCTGCGGGGGCGAGGGAAAAACTGTTTTTT. It yields the protein CASSESWWYSAGAREKLFF. The V gene is TRBV10-1, the J gene TRBJ1-4, with D perhaps matching TRBD1 (6 bases). With 0 bases removed from V and 8 bases from J, the gap between germline ends came to 25 bases. The V gene's germline CDR1 is WNHNN and CDR2 SYGVQD (reference sequence). This CDR3 is built from 19 residues.

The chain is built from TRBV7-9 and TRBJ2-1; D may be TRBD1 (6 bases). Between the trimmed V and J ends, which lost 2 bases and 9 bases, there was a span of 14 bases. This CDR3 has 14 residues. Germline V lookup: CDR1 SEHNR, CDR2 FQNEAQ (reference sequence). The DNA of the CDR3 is TGTGCCAGCAGCTTACGAGGGGGAAGTAGTGAGCAGTTCTTC. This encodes CASSLRGGSSEQFF.

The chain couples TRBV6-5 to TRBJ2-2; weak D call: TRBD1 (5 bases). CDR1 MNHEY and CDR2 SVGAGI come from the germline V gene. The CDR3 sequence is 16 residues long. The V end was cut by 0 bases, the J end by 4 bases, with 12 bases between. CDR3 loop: CASSYSGVRITGELFF. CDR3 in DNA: TGTGCCAGCAGTTACTCAGGGGTCAGAATCACCGGGGAGCTGTTTTTT.

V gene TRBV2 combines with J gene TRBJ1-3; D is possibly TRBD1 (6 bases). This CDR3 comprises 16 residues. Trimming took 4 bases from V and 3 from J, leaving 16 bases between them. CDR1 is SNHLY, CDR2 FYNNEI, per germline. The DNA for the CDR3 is TGTGCCAGCAGTGCCGAGACAGGTTTCATTGGAAACACCATATATTTT. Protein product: CASSAETGFIGNTIYF.

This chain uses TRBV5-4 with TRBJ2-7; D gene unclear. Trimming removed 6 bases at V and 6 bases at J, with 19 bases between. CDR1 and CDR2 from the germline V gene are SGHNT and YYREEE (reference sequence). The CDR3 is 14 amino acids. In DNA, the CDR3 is TGTGCCAGCACGAAATCGGCAGGTCGAACCGAGCAGTACTTC. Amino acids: CASTKSAGRTEQYF.

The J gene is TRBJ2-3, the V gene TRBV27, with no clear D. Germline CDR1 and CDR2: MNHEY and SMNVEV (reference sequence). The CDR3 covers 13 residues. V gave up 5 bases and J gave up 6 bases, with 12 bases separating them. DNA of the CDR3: TGTGCCAGCAGTCTAGGACGGTCGGATACGCAGTATTTT. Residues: CASSLGRSDTQYF.

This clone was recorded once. CDR3 loop: CASSAPGTGYGYTF. DNA of the CDR3: TGTGCCAGCAGTGCGCCGGGGACAGGCTATGGCTACACCTTC. The chain combines TRBV25-1 with TRBJ1-2; 8 bases line up with TRBD1. The germline V gene encodes CDR1 MGHDK and CDR2 SYGVNS. This CDR3 is 14 amino acids long. V shed 4 bases, J shed 4 bases, and the junction held 5 bases outside the gene matches.

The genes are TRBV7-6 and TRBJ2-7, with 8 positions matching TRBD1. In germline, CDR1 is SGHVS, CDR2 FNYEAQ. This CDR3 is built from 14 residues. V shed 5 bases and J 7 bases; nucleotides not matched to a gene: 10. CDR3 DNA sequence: TGTGCCAGCAGCCTAGGACAGGGCTCCGGGGAGCAGTACTTC. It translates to CASSLGQGSGEQYF.

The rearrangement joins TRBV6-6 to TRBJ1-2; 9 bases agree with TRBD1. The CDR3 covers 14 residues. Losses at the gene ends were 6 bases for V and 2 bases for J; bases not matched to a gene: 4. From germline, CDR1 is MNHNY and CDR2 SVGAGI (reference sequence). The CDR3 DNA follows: TGTGCCAGCAGACAAGGGACAGGGAACTATGGCTACACCTTC. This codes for CASRQGTGNYGYTF.

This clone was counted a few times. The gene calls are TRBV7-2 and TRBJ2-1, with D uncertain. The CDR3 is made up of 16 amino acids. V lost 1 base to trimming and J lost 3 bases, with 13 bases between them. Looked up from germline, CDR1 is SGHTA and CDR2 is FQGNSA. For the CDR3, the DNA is TGTGCCAGCAGCTTAGACAGACGAAATAGCTACAATGAGCAGTTCTTC. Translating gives CASSLDRRNSYNEQFF.

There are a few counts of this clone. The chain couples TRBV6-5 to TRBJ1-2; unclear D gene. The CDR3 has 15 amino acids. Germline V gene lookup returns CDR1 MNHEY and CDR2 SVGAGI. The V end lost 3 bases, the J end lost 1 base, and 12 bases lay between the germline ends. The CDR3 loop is CASSYTRGFNYGYTF. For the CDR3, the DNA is TGTGCCAGCAGTTATACAAGAGGTTTTAACTATGGCTACACCTTC.

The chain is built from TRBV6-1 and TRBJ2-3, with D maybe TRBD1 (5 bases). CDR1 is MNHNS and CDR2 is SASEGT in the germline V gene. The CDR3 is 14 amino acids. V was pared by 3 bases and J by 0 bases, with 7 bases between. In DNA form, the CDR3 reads TGTGCCAGCAGTGACCGACAGAGCACAGATACGCAGTATTTT. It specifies CASSDRQSTDTQYF.

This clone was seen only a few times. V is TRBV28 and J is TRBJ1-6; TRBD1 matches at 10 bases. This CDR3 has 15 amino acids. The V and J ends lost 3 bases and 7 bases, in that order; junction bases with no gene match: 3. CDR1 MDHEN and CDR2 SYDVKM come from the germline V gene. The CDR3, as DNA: TGTGCCAGCAGTTTTACGACAGGGGGCAATTCACCCCTCCACTTT. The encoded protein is CASSFTTGGNSPLHF.

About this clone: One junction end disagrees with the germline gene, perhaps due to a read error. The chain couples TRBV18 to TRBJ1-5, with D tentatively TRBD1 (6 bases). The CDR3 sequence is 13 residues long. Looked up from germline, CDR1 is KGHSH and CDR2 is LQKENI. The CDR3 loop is CASSPQGNQPQHF. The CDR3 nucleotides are TGTGCCAGCTCCCCACAGGGAAATCAGCCCCAGCATTTT.